This TCR beta chain originates from a study of T cells after yellow fever vaccination (dated by TCRdb to between 2017 and 2020). About the full investigation: The SMART-Seq v4 Ultra Low Input RNA kit was used to prepare libraries from fractions with low cell numbers. To follow T-cell clones before and after both primary and booster YFV17D yellow fever vaccination, bulk TCR alpha and beta repertoires underwent longitudinal sequencing. Blood was drawn at multiple timepoints before and after primary and secondary immunization, with bulk PBMC replicates and cell subsets isolated. Two healthy male donors, one aged 18 to 30 and one aged 30 to 40 years, made up the cohort.

The intended sense of this specimen's treatment or condition label: live attenuated yellow fever vaccine strain. PBMCs were isolated from peripheral blood using a standard Ficoll-Paque protocol. Epitope-specific CD8 T cells were sorted with a dextramer loaded with the yellow fever NS4B epitope peptide, and anti-CD3 and anti-CD8 staining was applied. TriZol was used to extract RNA from bulk PBMCs, CD4 and CD8 fractions, and dextramer-positive and dextramer-negative fractions. Inclusive of the bounding cysteine and phenylalanine, the CDR3 is 14 residues long. Only the CDR3 DNA stays, 42 bases, in frame from base 1. V was cut back by 5 bases and J by 8 bases, leaving a gap of 16 bases between them. Taken from the germline V gene, the CDR1 and CDR2 loops are SGHAT and FQNNGV. This clonotype appeared many times. No qualities accompany the bases; no much larger clone lies one base away. TCR cDNA was synthesized by 5'RACE template switching, through which a universal primer site and unique molecular identifiers were introduced. Priming for cDNA synthesis came from both the TCR alpha and TCR beta constant segments. Two PCR steps were used to amplify libraries, with sample barcodes and sequencing adapters being added in the second step. Sequencing of the libraries was done on either Illumina HiSeq 2500 (2x100 bp) or NovaSeq (2x150 bp). In the authors' own workflow: MIGEC was used to demultiplex reads and collapse the reads into UMI consensus sequences, and MiXCR was used for V(D)J alignment. Clonotypes responding to the vaccine were identified with edgeR on replicate PBMC samples, with the criteria of FDR below 0.01 and a log2 fold change above 5 up to day 15. CD4 or CD8 identity was assigned to each bulk clonotype according to whether the clonotype was present at higher abundance in the sequenced CD4 repertoire or the sequenced CD8 repertoire. Clonotypes enriched at least 10-fold in dextramer-positive versus dextramer-negative fractions were classed as NS4B-specific, and CD4-biased clonotypes were left out. TCRdb cleaned the public reads at Q25 with fastp, built clones with MiXCR and kept in-frame beta chains. Each CDR3 protein appears once, grouped with its most common genes and DNA. The V and J calls were not made by the authors but by TCRdb's processing. This sample gives 42,000 or so distinct CDR3 sequences in total; approximately 6.3% of them show up just once. Of the sample, roughly 15% is held by the ten largest clones.

The investigation overall reported the following: FACS-sorted repertoires could contain abundant contaminating clonotypes from the bulk population, so computational filtering was required. Only a couple of donors were included in the study, so the extent to which the findings can be generalized is limited. The secondary T-cell response was found to be weaker but faster than the primary response, with a peak reached on day 5 rather than on day 15. A small share of clonotypes was detected in both CD4 and CD8 compartments, with the overlap likely arising from convergent recombination. After the booster, most clones that had expanded after primary vaccination were detected again (around 97% of CD4 and over 75% of CD8), suggesting broad maintenance of memory.

The origin of this receptor is a man aged 25 to 45 who received the YFV17D yellow fever vaccine. Sequencing was performed on CD8+ T cells not binding an NS4B(214-222) dextramer, sorted from PBMCs, taken 45 days after the yellow fever booster vaccination. The cell subset or site label, as the study defines it: NS4B epitope dextramer-negative CD8 T cells. Here the chain combines TRBV11-2 and TRBJ2-4; the D region is possibly TRBD1 or TRBD2, each matching across 5 bases. The nucleotide sequence reads TGTGCCAGCAGCCCCCCGAGGGTGGGGGACATTCAGTACTTC. This is translated as CASSPPRVGDIQYF.